The 18 T cell receptor beta chains below come from one sample, sequenced in a study of shared clonotypes between healthy human individuals. Profiled with immunoSEQ multiplex PCR; TCRdb holds only in-frame clones, not every one. The sample shows about 2.5 million clones, roughly 92% of them seen only once. Source material: naive CD4+ T cells from PBMCs. The subset: CD45RA+ positively selected. The receptors stem from a man between 18 and 29 years old in good health. Some clones in this sample may be carry-over from other donors' samples.

This clone came up once. The identical CDR3 is also encoded by other nucleotide sequences in the sample. The genes are TRBV7-9 and TRBJ2-3; D is uncertain. The CDR3 is made up of 13 amino acids. The germline CDR1 and CDR2 sequences are SEHNR and FQNEAQ (reference sequence). The V end was cut by 2 bases, the J end by 1 base, with 4 bases between. In DNA form, the CDR3 reads TGTGCCAGCAGCTTATTCGGCACAGATACGCAGTATTTT. It specifies CASSLFGTDTQYF.

This chain uses TRBV9 with TRBJ2-5; TRBD2 matches at 9 bases. The trim removed 2 bases at V and 1 base at J, leaving 3 bases unmatched. Germline V gene sequence: CDR1 SGDLS, CDR2 YYNGEE. The CDR3 extends over 15 amino acids. The CDR3 nucleotides read TGTGCCAGCAGCGTTAGCGGGAGCATCCAAGAGACCCAGTACTTC. Translated, it gives CASSVSGSIQETQYF.

This clone was observed a single time. This rearrangement joins TRBV15 to TRBJ2-3, with TRBD2 identical over 11 bases. CDR1 LNHNV and CDR2 YYDKDF come from the germline V gene (reference sequence). The CDR3 has 16 amino acids. With 0 bases clipped from V and 5 bases from J, the junction kept 4 bases outside the gene matches. The DNA for the CDR3 is TGTGCCACCAGCAGAGAGTCAGGACTAGCGGGAGATACGCAGTATTTT. This encodes CATSRESGLAGDTQYF.

The CDR3 here is CASSLLRGGGAMTEAFF. CDR3 in DNA: TGTGCCAGCAGCCTACTACGTGGAGGGGGCGCGATGACTGAAGCTTTCTTT. The gene calls are TRBV11-2 and TRBJ1-1; 7 bases are shared with TRBD1. V lost 5 bases and J lost 5; bases outside the gene matches: 17. The germline V gene has CDR1 SGHAT and CDR2 FQNNGV. The CDR3 runs 17 residues.

The CDR3: CASSLSFRGRGQPQHF. The CDR3 DNA reads TGTGCCAGCAGTTTATCGTTCAGGGGGCGAGGGCAGCCCCAGCATTTT. The genes are TRBV27 and TRBJ1-5; 8 bases are a match to TRBD1. The CDR3 loop spans 16 amino acids. Per germline, CDR1 MNHEY and CDR2 SMNVEV (reference sequence). The V segment lost 0 bases and the J segment 7 bases; nucleotides outside the gene matches: 8.

The gene calls are TRBV7-2 and TRBJ2-1; 9 bases match TRBD2. The CDR3 is 18 amino acids. CDR1 is SGHTA and CDR2 is FQGNSA in the germline V gene. Unmatched junction bases numbered 17, after V lost 6 bases and J lost 5 bases. The CDR3 DNA sequence: TGTGCCAGCAGTCAAAGGTCGCTAGCGGGACGAGTGAACAATGAGCAGTTCTTC. Translation: CASSQRSLAGRVNNEQFF.

The rearrangement uses TRBV4-1 and TRBJ2-7, with 10 nucleotides matching TRBD1. V lost 2 bases and J lost 5; bases outside the gene matches: 6. Per the germline V gene, CDR1 is MGHRA and CDR2 is YSYEKL. The CDR3 sequence is 15 residues long. As DNA, the CDR3 is TGCGCCAGCAGCCAACCGGGACAGGGGATCCACGAGCAGTACTTC. Protein: CASSQPGQGIHEQYF.

About this clone: The sample contains more than one DNA sequence encoding this CDR3. The chain has TRBV5-1 and TRBJ2-1, with D tentatively TRBD2 (5 bases). Trimming took 0 bases from V and 7 from J, leaving 8 bases between them. The CDR3 has 13 residues. CDR1 and CDR2 from the germline V gene are SGHRS and YFSETQ. DNA of the CDR3: TGCGCCAGCAGCTTGGACAGAGGGAATGAGCAGTTCTTC. Translation: CASSLDRGNEQFF.

This clone appeared a few times. The chain joins TRBV30 to TRBJ1-1; no clear D. Trimming stripped 5 bases from V and 5 bases from J, with 9 bases between. The germline V gene encodes CDR1 GTSNPN and CDR2 SVGIG (reference sequence). The CDR3 loop spans 11 amino acids. CDR3 sequence reads: CAWVRLTEAFF. The CDR3 DNA sequence: TGTGCCTGGGTTAGGCTGACTGAAGCTTTCTTT.

The chain is built from TRBV10-3 and TRBJ1-2, with D unresolved. Trimming left V 2 bases short and J 0 bases short, with 4 bases between. The CDR3 consists of 13 residues. Germline assignment: CDR1 ENHRY and CDR2 SYGVKD. The CDR3 is CAISEAANYGYTF. CDR3 sequence (DNA): TGTGCCATCAGTGAGGCAGCTAACTATGGCTACACCTTC.

The chain joins TRBV30 to TRBJ2-1, with 11 bases aligning to TRBD2. The CDR3 consists of 17 residues. The V segment lost 0 bases and the J segment 7 bases; nucleotides outside the gene matches: 11. The germline V gene encodes CDR1 GTSNPN and CDR2 SVGIG (reference sequence). The chain's CDR3 is CAWSVIRTSGSLNEQFF. CDR3 bases: TGTGCCTGGAGTGTAATTCGGACTAGCGGGTCACTTAATGAGCAGTTCTTC.

This clone was recorded only once. This CDR3 is also generated by other DNA sequences in the sample. This chain uses TRBV2 with TRBJ1-1, with 7 bases matching TRBD1. The CDR3 is made up of 13 amino acids. The J segment lost 11 bases and the V segment lost 1 base, leaving 7 bases of the junction unmatched. From germline, CDR1 is SNHLY and CDR2 FYNNEI. Here the CDR3 reads CASSEEGGAGAFF. The CDR3 region has the DNA TGTGCCAGCAGTGAAGAAGGGGGCGCGGGGGCTTTCTTT. The whole variable domain, remainder taken from reference TRBV2 and TRBJ1-1, is EPEVTQTPSHQVTQMGQEVILRCVPISNHLYFYWYRQILGQKVEFLVSFYNNEISEKSEIFDDQFSVERPDGSNFTLKIRSTKLEDSAMYFCASSEEGGAGAFFGQGTRLTVV.

This clone was detected a few times. V usage is TRBV6-5 and J usage is TRBJ1-5; D is ambiguous. There are 12 residues in the CDR3. Germline CDR1 and CDR2: MNHEY and SVGAGI. The V and J ends lost 8 bases and 6 bases respectively, with 11 bases between them. The CDR3, as DNA: TGTGCCAGCGGCCCTCTTGGTCAGCCCCAGCATTTT. Translation: CASGPLGQPQHF.

This clone came up a few times. CDR3 sequence reads: CASRSGTPNYGYTF. The CDR3 coding sequence is TGTGCCAGTAGGAGTGGCACCCCTAACTATGGCTACACCTTC. The genes are TRBV19 and TRBJ1-2; D gene unclear. Trimming stripped 6 bases from V and 0 bases from J, with 11 bases between. Per germline, CDR1 LNHDA and CDR2 SQIVND (reference sequence). The CDR3 covers 14 residues.

The chain couples TRBV5-1 to TRBJ2-1, with 8 bases matching TRBD1. The CDR3 consists of 14 residues. Germline V lookup: CDR1 SGHRS, CDR2 YFSETQ. With 3 bases clipped from V and 8 bases from J, the junction kept 7 bases outside the gene matches. The CDR3: CASSSGQGGYEQFF. CDR3 bases: TGCGCCAGCAGCTCCGGACAGGGAGGATATGAGCAGTTCTTC.

The chain has TRBV25-1 and TRBJ1-4, with a tentative D call TRBD1 (6 bases). V gave up 5 bases and J gave up 5 bases, with 18 bases separating them. This CDR3 region has 16 residues. The germline CDR1 and CDR2 sequences are MGHDK and SYGVNS. The CDR3 DNA sequence: TGTGCCAGCAGTTGGACACAGGGAGTGGGAAATGAAAAACTGTTTTTT. Translated: CASSWTQGVGNEKLFF.

This clone has a handful of counts. The chain employs TRBV30 and TRBJ1-2; perhaps TRBD1 as D (6 bases). The CDR3 is 12 residues long. The V and J ends lost 5 bases and 2 bases respectively, with 9 bases between them. From germline, CDR1 is GTSNPN and CDR2 SVGIG (reference sequence). CDR3 DNA: TGTGCCTGGTTCAGGGGCAACTATGGCTACACCTTC. Amino acid sequence: CAWFRGNYGYTF.

The rearrangement joins TRBV19 to TRBJ2-5; tentatively, D is TRBD1 (6 bases). V was pared by 5 bases and J by 1 base, with 17 bases between. Germline V gene lookup returns CDR1 LNHDA and CDR2 SQIVND (reference sequence). The CDR3 is 16 residues long. The CDR3 spells CASSLGIGQRQETQYF. CDR3 DNA: TGTGCCAGTAGTCTCGGTATTGGACAGCGCCAAGAGACCCAGTACTTC.